This TCR beta chain was observed in a study of T cell responses to AZD1222 COVID-19 vaccine. Study details: Second-dose intervals near 4 or 12 weeks were combined. Study results and caveats: A mostly white British donor set with more females was recruited, and clonal diversity was possibly underestimated.

Here immunoSEQ multiplex PCR was the method, and the copy in TCRdb shows in-frame clones only, minus some. The data show roughly 120,000 clones, about 90% seen once. Points on this clone: No antigen is known for it.

Sequenced material: peripheral blood, taken on day 0 of AZD1222 vaccination. This sequence was found in an adult in good health.

In nucleotides, the CDR3 is TGTGCCAGCTCCCCGCCCTCAGGGGGAGGGGGGAACACTGAAGCTTTCTTT. Translating gives CASSPPSGGGGNTEAFF. The genes are TRBV18 and TRBJ1-1, with 7 positions matching TRBD1. The CDR3 contains 17 residues. CDR1 and CDR2 from the germline V gene are KGHSH and LQKENI. The trim removed 6 bases at V and 1 base at J, leaving 14 bases unmatched.